Below, one T cell receptor beta chain is given with its context. This sample is part of a study of blood T cell repertoires in COVID-19. For the study at large: Specimens from acute and convalescent COVID-19 originated in the United States, Italy and Spain.

The data were produced by immunoSEQ multiplex PCR, yet TCRdb's version contains in-frame clones alone and is incomplete. The data show about 65,000 clones, about 81% seen once. Germline CDR1 is SGHDN and CDR2 is FVKESK. The CDR3 has 15 residues. Trimming cost V 0 bases and J 3 bases, with 12 bases left between them. The gene calls are TRBV14 and TRBJ2-7; D gene ambiguous. This clonotype originated in an older man with acute or convalescent COVID-19. The sequenced sample was peripheral blood. The CDR3 bases are TGTGCCAGCAGCCAAGACCTCGGCGGCCTCTACGAGCAGTACTTC. Its protein is CASSQDLGGLYEQYF.